This note documents a single TCR beta chain sequence. The data were obtained in a study of CD8 T cells in Susac syndrome. TCR beta from blood CD8+ and CD4+ T cells was sequenced. CD8+ and CD4+ T cells were negatively isolated; TEMRA cells were FACS-enriched. V gave up 5 bases and J gave up 6 bases, with 14 bases separating them. Germline loops: CDR1 PRHDT, CDR2 FYEKMQ (reference sequence). This CDR3 has 14 residues. Random-hexamer reverse transcription was applied to roughly 0.5 to 1 ug RNA. Amplification of TCR beta CDR3 spanned 54 Vbeta and 13 Jbeta via immunoSEQ multiplex PCR. TCRdb passed the immunoSEQ multiplex PCR reads through MiXCR, listing each CDR3 protein once. This table holds fewer than 150,000 distinct CDR3 sequences, 90% to 95% found once.

The clonotype originates from a human donor in good health. The V call is TRBV13, the J call TRBJ2-1; TRBD1 or TRBD2 may be the D gene (5 bases each). Sequencing input: CD8+ T cells from PBMCs. The CDR3 coding sequence is TGTGCCAGCAGCGGCCCCGGGACCTCCAATGAGCAGTTCTTC. It translates to CASSGPGTSNEQFF.